This T cell receptor (beta chain) was captured in a study of vaccination and CD4 T cells after COVID-19. In the study overall: Each enrolled participant received a two-dose regimen of either BNT162b2 or mRNA-1273 vaccine. Overlapping spike peptides of SARS-CoV-2, HCoV-NL63, HCoV-OC43 and HCoV-229E were used, and cells were stimulated with them.

This clonotype was picked up a small number of times. Antigen: not known. Treatment: roughly ten-day PBMC culture with coronavirus spike peptide pools or control peptides (ViraFEST assay). First, ViraFEST expanded antigen-specific T cells with peptide pools, and next it sequenced the TCRs. Trimming took 8 bases from V and 2 from J, leaving 12 bases between them. The CDR3 spans 14 residues. CDR1 is LNHDA, CDR2 SQIVND, per germline (reference sequence). The Oncomine TCR Beta short-read assay sequenced DNA from cultured CD4+ T cells. TCRdb re-analysed the PCR reads in MiXCR, keeping a single row per CDR3 protein. The sample includes about 14,000 distinct CDR3 sequences, approximately 30% of them seen just once.

Sequencing was performed on CD4+ T cells from blood, cultured in vitro, taken after SARS-CoV-2 vaccination. This sequence joins TRBV19 and TRBJ2-2; TRBD1 might be the D (5 bases). The source is a human donor who had recovered from COVID-19. The CDR3 here is CASAAGPNTGELFF. In DNA, the CDR3 is TGTGCCAGTGCGGCAGGGCCCAACACCGGGGAGCTGTTTTTT.